This passage covers 24 T cell receptor beta chains from one sample sequenced in a study of blood T cell repertoires in COVID-19 (dated by TCRdb to 2019 to 2021). Receptor amplification or capture employed the immunoSEQ multiplex PCR assay. What TCRdb holds here is the immuneACCESS table cut down to in-frame rearrangements. Part of the clones is not present; checked against another copy, under half of the missing clones reflect an unresolved V gene, and the others are unexplained. The table for this sample lists about 250,000 clones; about 84% of them were counted only once. 5.5% to 6.5% of the sample rests with the top ten. Sequences were obtained from peripheral blood. The receptors come from a woman aged 80 or over with COVID-19, enrolled during active disease.

This clone was seen a handful of times. The CDR3 DNA follows: TGCAGCGGCCTAGGGGCTGGGGAAAACACCATATATTTT. Translation: CSGLGAGENTIYF. This chain joins TRBV29-1 and TRBJ1-3; D possibly corresponds to TRBD1 (5 bases). CDR1 and CDR2 (germline): SQVTM, ANQGSEA. V gave up 7 bases and J gave up 6 bases, with 16 bases separating them. CDR3 length equals 13 residues.

The V call is TRBV30, the J call TRBJ1-5, with 9 bases matching TRBD1. Germline CDR1 reads GTSNPN; CDR2 reads SVGIG (reference sequence). The CDR3 extends over 15 amino acids. V lost 4 bases and J lost 3; bases outside the gene matches: 7. The CDR3 DNA is TGTGCCTGGACGGGTAACAGGGGGCTCAATCAGCCCCAGCATTTT. This sequence encodes CAWTGNRGLNQPQHF.

This clone has only one observation. This chain links TRBV30 with TRBJ2-1; 14 positions agree with TRBD2. J was trimmed by 8 bases and V by 2 bases; bases with no gene match: 14. Germline CDR1 GTSNPN, CDR2 SVGIG (reference sequence). This CDR3 comprises 18 residues. CDR3 protein: CAWSPIYGTSGGFHEQFF. DNA of the CDR3: TGTGCCTGGAGTCCTATATACGGGACTAGCGGGGGTTTCCATGAGCAGTTCTTC.

This clone was counted a single time. The chain carries TRBV7-9 and TRBJ1-4; D remains unclear. V lost 6 bases, J lost 6 bases, and 11 bases lay in between. Germline V gives CDR1 SEHNR, CDR2 FQNEAQ (reference sequence). This CDR3 comprises 13 residues. CDR3 sequence: CASRGLSDEKLFF. The CDR3, as DNA: TGTGCCAGCAGAGGGCTTAGCGATGAAAAACTGTTTTTT.

The rearrangement uses TRBV11-2 and TRBJ2-1; TRBD2 matches 12 bases. The junction had 3 bases not matched to a gene; V was cut back by 5 bases and J by 4 bases. The CDR3 length is 15 residues. Per germline, CDR1 SGHAT and CDR2 FQNNGV. This CDR3 reads CASSLAGGPYNEQFF. The CDR3 region has the DNA TGTGCCAGCAGCCTAGCGGGGGGGCCATACAATGAGCAGTTCTTC.

The chain joins TRBV19 to TRBJ1-4; possibly TRBD1 for D (5 bases). CDR3 length: 13 amino acids. The germline V gene has CDR1 LNHDA and CDR2 SQIVND (reference sequence). V lost 5 bases to trimming and J lost 10 bases, with 14 bases between them. CDR3 in amino acids: CASSLRDSRKLFF. The CDR3 DNA follows: TGTGCCAGTAGTCTCCGGGACTCTCGAAAACTGTTTTTT.

The chain carries TRBV19 and TRBJ1-2; TRBD1 might be the D (6 bases). In germline, CDR1 is LNHDA, CDR2 SQIVND (reference sequence). The ends were cut back, 5 bases at V and 7 bases at J, with 11 bases in the middle. This CDR3 is 12 amino acids long. CDR3 in amino acids: CASSEQGSGYTF. Written as DNA, the CDR3 is TGTGCCAGTAGTGAACAGGGAAGTGGCTACACCTTC.

This clone was counted once. The chain uses TRBV10-3 and TRBJ2-1, with 11 positions matching TRBD2. The V gene end was trimmed by 2 bases and the J gene end by 0 bases; junction bases not matched to a gene: 6. Germline CDR1 reads ENHRY; CDR2 reads SYGVKD. The CDR3 length is 18 residues. The CDR3 DNA reads as TGTGCCATCAGTGAGGCTAGCGGGGGGACCAGCTCCTACAATGAGCAGTTCTTC. This codes for CAISEASGGTSSYNEQFF.

The chain couples TRBV9 to TRBJ1-6; 8 positions match TRBD1. Germline V gene lookup returns CDR1 SGDLS and CDR2 YYNGEE. The CDR3 extends over 15 amino acids. The trim removed 4 bases at V and 10 bases at J, leaving 10 bases unmatched. CDR3 protein: CASSTYTGGRSPLHF. The CDR3 DNA is TGTGCCAGCAGCACTTACACAGGGGGTCGGTCACCCCTCCACTTT.

This clone is a singleton in its sample. The rearrangement uses TRBV5-4 and TRBJ1-2, with 10 bases matching TRBD1. CDR1 is SGHNT and CDR2 is YYREEE in the germline V gene (reference sequence). The trim removed 4 bases at V and 6 bases at J, leaving 3 bases unmatched. This CDR3 is 13 amino acids long. This chain's CDR3 is CASSATGGDGYTF. Here the CDR3 DNA reads TGTGCCAGCAGCGCGACAGGGGGCGATGGCTACACCTTC.

The chain employs TRBV6-6 and TRBJ1-5, with D perhaps TRBD1 (5 bases). Between the trimmed V and J ends, which lost 6 bases and 5 bases, there was a span of 11 bases. The CDR3 runs 13 residues. Germline lookup yields CDR1 MNHNY and CDR2 SVGAGI (reference sequence). The CDR3: CASSTTGYQPQHF. For the CDR3, the DNA is TGTGCCAGCAGCACAACAGGTTATCAGCCCCAGCATTTT.

The chain couples TRBV5-4 to TRBJ1-2; TRBD1 matches at 9 bases. Per germline, CDR1 SGHNT and CDR2 YYREEE (reference sequence). The CDR3 is made up of 15 amino acids. Unmatched junction bases numbered 9, after V lost 4 bases and J lost 5 bases. The CDR3: CASSTGGQGGYGYTF. The CDR3, as DNA: TGTGCCAGCAGCACCGGGGGACAGGGTGGTTATGGCTACACCTTC.

The chain has TRBV6-2 or TRBV6-3 and TRBJ2-5, with TRBD2 matching over 16 bases. The CDR3 loop spans 18 amino acids. Germline V gene lookup returns CDR1 MNHEY and CDR2 SVGEGT. With V trimmed by 3 bases and J by 3 bases, 7 bases remained unmatched. This chain's CDR3 is CASSYKGTSGGAKETQYF. The CDR3 bases are TGTGCCAGCAGTTATAAAGGGACTAGCGGGGGGGCGAAAGAGACCCAGTACTTC.

The V and J genes are TRBV21-1 and TRBJ2-7; no DNA check was done on the table's D call, TRBD2. TRBV21-1 is designated a pseudogene. CDR3 length: 16 amino acids. CDR3 nucleotides: TGTGCCAGCAGCAGCAAAACTAGCGGGGGACCCTACGAGCAGTACTTC. Translation: CASSSKTSGGPYEQYF.

The rearrangement links TRBV2 to TRBJ2-3; D remains unclear. In germline, CDR1 is SNHLY, CDR2 FYNNEI. This CDR3 is built from 11 residues. The germline V and J ends were trimmed by 7 bases and 6 bases, with 8 bases remaining between them. This chain's CDR3 is CASTERDTQYF. The CDR3 nucleotides read TGTGCCAGCACGGAGAGGGATACGCAGTATTTT. Using reference TRBV2 and TRBJ2-3 for the parts outside the CDR3, the full variable domain is EPEVTQTPSHQVTQMGQEVILRCVPISNHLYFYWYRQILGQKVEFLVSFYNNEISEKSEIFDDQFSVERPDGSNFTLKIRSTKLEDSAMYFCASTERDTQYFGPGTRLTVL.

CDR3 nucleotide sequence: TGTGCCAGCAGCTTTTCTCCGGGACAGGGGTACAATGAGCAGTTCTTC. It yields the protein CASSFSPGQGYNEQFF. The chain has TRBV11-1 and TRBJ2-1; 10 bases align to TRBD1. Germline assignment: CDR1 SGHAT and CDR2 FQDESV (reference sequence). V was pared by 3 bases and J by 4 bases, with 6 bases of the junction left unmatched. CDR3 length: 16 amino acids.

V and J are TRBV6-5 and TRBJ1-3; 7 nucleotides line up with TRBD1. The J segment lost 4 bases and the V segment lost 4 bases, leaving 10 bases of the junction unmatched. This CDR3 is built from 16 residues. CDR1 and CDR2 from the germline V gene are MNHEY and SVGAGI. The CDR3 loop is CASSSQFTGAGNTIYF. The CDR3 DNA sequence: TGTGCCAGCAGTTCCCAATTTACAGGGGCGGGAAACACCATATATTTT.

The chain carries TRBV5-4 and TRBJ2-5, with TRBD2 matching over 10 bases. This CDR3 is 16 amino acids long. V lost 6 bases and J lost 5; bases outside the gene matches: 13. Per the germline V gene, CDR1 is SGHNT and CDR2 is YYREEE (reference sequence). CDR3 sequence reads: CASTSGGGLARETQYF. The CDR3 nucleotides are TGTGCCAGCACCTCGGGAGGGGGACTAGCGAGGGAGACCCAGTACTTC.

V and J are TRBV6-5 and TRBJ1-2; D may be TRBD1 (5 bases). Per the germline V gene, CDR1 is MNHEY and CDR2 is SVGAGI. V was shortened by 6 bases and J by 4 bases, with 15 bases between the two germline ends. There are 14 residues in the CDR3. CDR3 in amino acids: CASRGRGRFYGYTF. The CDR3 DNA is TGTGCCAGCAGAGGGAGGGGTAGGTTCTATGGCTACACCTTC.

This chain links TRBV19 with TRBJ1-1; TRBD1 is a possible D gene (5 bases). Trimming removed 7 bases from V and 3 bases from J, with 18 bases in between. The germline V gene has CDR1 LNHDA and CDR2 SQIVND (reference sequence). The CDR3 sequence is 15 residues long. CDR3 bases: TGTGCCAGTATACTAAATTGGGGAGGGGACACTGAAGCTTTCTTT. This translates into CASILNWGGDTEAFF.

The rearrangement links TRBV20-1 to TRBJ1-1, with 7 nucleotides matching TRBD1. The CDR3 loop spans 12 amino acids. Germline loops: CDR1 DFQATT, CDR2 SNEGSKA (reference sequence). Losses at the gene ends were 3 bases for V and 7 bases for J; bases not matched to a gene: 5. The CDR3 here is CSASQGGDEAFF. Here the CDR3 DNA reads TGCAGTGCTAGTCAAGGGGGCGATGAAGCTTTCTTT.

Only one count was recorded for this clone. The rearrangement links TRBV11-2 to TRBJ1-2; D is possibly TRBD1 (5 bases). The CDR3 spans 12 residues. With 3 bases removed from V and 10 bases from J, the gap between germline ends came to 12 bases. Germline V gene data show CDR1 as SGHAT and CDR2 as FQNNGV. This CDR3 reads CASSFEQVAYTF. CDR3 bases: TGTGCCAGCAGCTTCGAACAGGTTGCCTACACCTTC.

This clone was seen just once. The chain couples TRBV14 to TRBJ2-4, with D perhaps TRBD2 (6 bases). Germline loops: CDR1 SGHDN, CDR2 FVKESK. There are 15 residues in the CDR3. Trimming shortened V by 1 base and J by 3 bases, and 10 bases separated the two germline ends. CDR3 loop: CASSQAAGLKNIQYF. DNA for the CDR3: TGTGCCAGCAGCCAAGCCGCGGGACTCAAAAACATTCAGTACTTC. The whole variable domain, remainder taken from reference TRBV14 and TRBJ2-4, is EAGVTQFPSHSVIEKGQTVTLRCDPISGHDNLYWYRRVMGKEIKFLLHFVKESKQDESGMPNNRFLAERTGGTYSTLKVQPAELEDSGVYFCASSQAAGLKNIQYFGAGTRLSVL.

The chain couples TRBV6-5 to TRBJ1-5, with TRBD1 identical over 8 bases. The CDR3 covers 13 residues. Germline-derived CDR1 and CDR2 are MNHEY and SVGAGI. Losses at the gene ends were 5 bases for V and 6 bases for J; bases not matched to a gene: 3. The CDR3 sequence: CASSQGAGQPQHF. CDR3 sequence (DNA): TGTGCCAGCAGTCAGGGGGCCGGTCAGCCCCAGCATTTT.